This TCR beta chain stems from a study of T-cell memory formation after mild COVID-19. On the study more broadly: Clustering of TCRs was largely donor specific. General observations from the study: Memory cells collected pre-infection included some clones that later responded, suggesting cross-reactive memory joined. CD4+ contracting clones lay mainly in CM and EM, CD8+ ones in EMRA.

The CDR3 has 14 residues. The V gene lost 3 bases and the J gene lost 0 bases, with 7 bases spanning the gap. CDR1 and CDR2 from the germline V gene are SGHTA and FQGNSA. The TCR alpha and TCR beta cDNA libraries, bearing sample barcodes and UMIs, were generated by 5'RACE using constant-segment primers. TCRdb passed the 5' RACE reads through MiXCR, listing each CDR3 protein once. The sample consists of about 420,000 distinct CDR3 sequences, under 25% of them appearing once. About this clonotype: No antigen is known for it.

The V and J genes are TRBV7-2 and TRBJ2-3; no clear D. The clonotype originates from an adult woman who had mild COVID-19 (a few samples of this study predate the infection). Cell type and time point are not known. What was sequenced was PBMCs or a T cell subset sorted from them (not recorded which). CDR3 protein: CASSFSESTDTQYF. The DNA for the CDR3 is TGTGCCAGCAGCTTCTCAGAAAGCACAGATACGCAGTATTTT.